This T cell receptor (beta chain) came from a study of cytomegalovirus exposure and HLA in healthy donors (dated by TCRdb to the late 2010s). About the full investigation: An earlier analysis of approximately 640 of the donors reported 250 to 350 Gb of sequence data and 100 million to 140 million unique TCR beta sequences from approximately 180 million T cells. The later analysis used no new phenotypic data to find candidate immune exposures, relying instead on TCR beta sequences and their occurrence across donors. Genome-wide SNP genotypes for about 60% of the roughly 700 donors were used in a later genetic analysis, which treated that subset as a discovery cohort. The number of donors typed differed by locus, with about 620-630 for A, B, C, DRB1 and DQB1, around 500 for DQA1, some 570 for DPA1, and approximately 470 for DPB1. Donor age, sex, ethnicity and CMV serostatus were compiled together with the repertoire data. Among some 400 genotyped donors of the cohort, an average of approximately 240,000 unique TCR beta nucleotide sequences were sequenced per donor, around 20% of them non-productive. About five DR-DQ haplotypes were treated as single units for association and clustering because of strong linkage in the cohort. An earlier analysis of about 620 of the donors applied high-throughput TCR beta sequencing to assess whether each TCR beta V gene segment acted as functional or pseudogenic. In addition to the first cohort of hundreds of subjects, a separate validation cohort of around 110 different subjects was used. Of the roughly 430 genotyped donors, approximately 83% fell in the genetic ancestry cluster associated with self-reported Caucasian donors. HLA typing included class I and class II loci at four-digit resolution. About 300 gigabases of sequencing data and roughly 90 million unique TCR sequences were included in an early release covering about 700 HLA-typed donors. A later analysis re-analyzed previously published TCR beta repertoires from 550 to 700 donors and added high-resolution HLA genotyping to study TCR occurrence patterns. To predict cytomegalovirus infection status, the study combined high-throughput TCR immunosequencing, statistical association of individual TCRs with disease status, and machine learning. The aim of the study was to test whether cataloging public T cell receptors could identify signatures of past pathogen exposure. Every repertoire in the discovery cohort had been generated on one and the same sequencing platform. The study used immunosequencing to profile the T cell repertoires of 670 or so subjects and linked those repertoires to cytomegalovirus serostatus.

Preparation of the library involved the immunoSEQ multiplex PCR assay. The multiplex PCR relied on a mix of 60 forward primers for TCR Vbeta segments and 13 reverse primers for TCR Jbeta segments. A multiplex PCR assay on genomic DNA amplified the CDR3 region of rearranged TCR beta genes. Amplified TCR beta libraries were sequenced as 87-base-pair reads on the Illumina HiSeq System. The source study handled its data this way. A later analysis tallied approximately 87 million unique TCR beta chains across the 700 or so repertoires, and about 10 million of those chains were shared by two or more donors. A nearest-neighbor algorithm error-corrected the raw reads and collapsed the reads into unique sequences, merging closely related sequences to remove PCR and sequencing errors. To assign V, D and J gene segments, CDR3 sequences were aligned to IMGT reference sequences. For a sequence to be retained, a match of at least six nucleotides to both a V gene segment and a J gene segment was required. A rearrangement counted as productive if the CDR3 had no stop codons and remained in frame with V and J, and every other rearrangement counted as non-productive. Following IMGT convention, CDR3 was defined as the stretch from the second conserved V-encoded cysteine to the conserved J-encoded phenylalanine. In an earlier analysis of more than 550 of the donors, sequences lacking an unambiguous match to a single V gene segment were excluded. In an earlier analysis of several hundred of the donors, a V segment was called functional when productive rearrangements were above 56.7%, and segregating when the standard deviation between donors exceeded 5%. A statistical classification framework was built for diagnosing cytomegalovirus status from the catalog of TCR beta chain sequences. A later analysis assigned V and J genes by comparing TCR nucleotide sequences with IMGT/GENE-DB human TR gene sequences. The TCRdist pipeline was used in a later analysis to assign CDR3 sequences and most-parsimonious VDJ recombination scenarios. In a later analysis, every TCR beta chain was defined by the combination of its CDR3 amino acid sequence and its V-gene family, and reads without a unique V-gene family were dropped. As a way to deal with suspected cross-contamination and a sequencing artifact, a later analysis dropped 500 to 700 nucleotide sequences that were highly shared and had low generation probability. A later analysis calculated a clonal expansion index for each public chain from normalized within-repertoire ranks of inferred template counts. In a later analysis, generation probabilities were computed with a VDJ recombination model fitted to out-of-frame rearrangements, and the resulting probabilities were checked against IGoR. In a later analysis, hypergeometric tests were used to score TCR-TCR, TCR-HLA and TCR-CMV co-occurrence, with a repertoire-size bias correction applied to TCR pairs. To estimate false discovery rates, a later analysis permuted the HLA or CMV assignments 20 times. In a later analysis, co-occurring TCRs were grouped using DBSCAN, and TCRdist sequence similarity was added for clustering within HLA-allele-positive subsets. For co-occurrence clustering, repertoires with fewer than 30,000 or more than 120,000 public chains were excluded, along with a handful of repertoires with anomalous nucleotide sharing. Here the immuneACCESS table is served through TCRdb, limited to in-frame sequences with V and J called. Missing clones are a known gap in these copies; in checked studies unresolved V genes cover under half, and the rest lacks a known reason. V and J calls and clone size come straight from that table; D and trimming were deduced from the DNA. A total of about 180,000 clones appear in this sample, around 82% of them only once. The ten largest clonotypes hold under 2.5% of the sample.

Beyond this particular receptor, the publication reports: According to the authors, the approach could potentially be generalized to other disease states and immunological phenotypes. A further reported finding was that TCR beta sequences accurately predicted the HLA-A and HLA-B alleles for most subjects in the first cohort. Some IMGT-functional V segments, including TRBV6-2 and TRBV6-3, could not be told apart with the 87-base-pair reads, so those segments were excluded. Correlated functional status among segregating V segments might be attributable to linkage disequilibrium, but an unknown experimental factor could not be ruled out. In a later analysis, HLA-associated TCR beta chains showed more clonal expansion and lower generation probabilities than non-associated chains that were equally common. In vitro tests confirmed that three of the cytomegalovirus-associated TCR beta chains recognize cytomegalovirus antigens. According to a later analysis, parvovirus B19, influenza, CMV and Epstein-Barr virus appeared linked to several top co-occurrence clusters. A group of highly shared sequence variants was considered likely to be a technical artifact of the sequencing pipeline. In an earlier analysis of over 550 of the donors, most TCR beta V segments were observed in productive rearrangements about 87% or about 30% of the time, broadly matching IMGT annotations. In the study, 150 to 200 TCR beta chains were listed as associated with cytomegalovirus. In a later analysis, the rate of TCR association differed among HLA loci, with DRB1 alleles having the most associated TCRs and HLA-C alleles having the fewest. CMV serostatus was the only immune exposure information available for the cohort. In this cohort, only TCR beta chains were sequenced, and detectable features were limited by the absence of alpha or paired-chain data. V-gene and J-gene trimming of TCR beta chains was associated with a missense DCLRE1C variant in a later genetic analysis, and the association was replicated in an independent cohort. The presence/absence analyses assumed that sequencing depth was roughly uniform across donors, and that assumption may not be true. According to a later analysis, most CMV-associated TCR beta chains appeared to be HLA-restricted, and the HLA associations seemed to be driven largely by CMV exposure. The classifier was reported to diagnose cytomegalovirus status with high specificity and sensitivity in both the original and validation cohorts. While some public TCRs were present in many individuals, most TCR sequences turned up only very rarely across donors. Because counts were too low, roughly 17 rarely observed V segments, including chromosome 9 orphons, were left out of the earlier analysis of several hundred of the donors. A later genetic analysis reported fewer N-insertions in productive TCRs among donors in an Asian-associated ancestry cluster than the roughly 620-donor mean. When HLA alleles, especially DR and DQ, strongly co-occurred, TCR associations were difficult to assign to individual alleles. A later analysis associated 17,000 or so TCR beta sequences with specific HLA alleles at a false discovery rate of 0.05. HLA typing was unavailable for some donors at each locus, so association tests used only the typed subset.

Notes on this clone: No antigen is known for it. No much larger clone exists at a distance of one base, and base qualities are not known.

In total, around 600 healthy bone marrow donors made up the cohort. At the time of sampling, every cohort member was nominally healthy, though immune exposures that went unrecorded were likely present. The donor tested CMV seronegative and was one of the 352 seronegative cohort members. Each donor provided a peripheral blood sample, and peripheral blood mononuclear cells were used for TCR beta sequencing. Genomic DNA extraction from the blood cell samples was performed with the Qiagen DNeasy Blood Extraction Kit. The V end loses 1 base and the J end loses 3 bases, and a stretch of 13 bases separates them. The CDR3 covers 15 residues, taking in both the cysteine and the phenylalanine. The kept DNA is CDR3 alone, 45 bases in frame from the first base. Per the germline V gene, SGHRS is the CDR1 and YFSETQ is the CDR2.

This chain joins TRBV5-1 to TRBJ1-2; TRBD1 might be the D gene, on 6 matching bases. This clonotype originated in a man aged 60-69 years in good health and CMV-seronegative. Input material: PBMCs. The CDR3 protein sequence reads: CASSLQTGTHYGYTF. The DNA sequence follows: TGCGCCAGCAGCTTGCAGACAGGTACCCACTATGGCTACACCTTC.